This TCR beta chain was recovered during a study of human T cells and chemical hapten exposure. TCRdb re-analysed the RACE reads in MiXCR, keeping a single row per CDR3 protein. In the table there are some 65,000 distinct CDR3 sequences, 6% to 7% of which are singletons. This clonotype occurred many times. The CDR3 has 15 residues. Germline values: CDR1 MDHEN, CDR2 SYDVKM. V lost 5 bases, J lost 5 bases, and 18 bases lay in between. Documented time point: healthy volunteer bleed at 6 weeks. Extraction yielded total RNA from whole blood (unfractionated). The receptor's source is a female donor in good health. Some clones in this sample may be carry-over from other donors' samples. The sequencing input was whole blood. This rearrangement joins TRBV28 to TRBJ1-1, with a weak D call TRBD1 (5 bases). CDR3 coding DNA: TGTGCCAGCAGTCCCTTGGGGGGACTTGGGACTGAAGCTTTCTTT. This sequence encodes CASSPLGGLGTEAFF.